Below are 15 T cell receptor beta chains sequenced from a single sample in a study of control samples from healthy donors and cancer patients. Profiled with immunoSEQ multiplex PCR; TCRdb holds only in-frame clones, not every one. The data hold about 160,000 clones, with about 94% observed a single time. Sequencing input: blood. The source is a woman aged 40-49 years in good health.

The sample holds one count of this clone. J is TRBJ2-2 and V is TRBV11-2; 7 nucleotides agree with TRBD2. Germline trimming cut 5 bases from V and 7 bases from J; bases unmatched to any gene: 7. The CDR3 is 14 residues long. The germline V gene has CDR1 SGHAT and CDR2 FQNNGV. This CDR3 reads CASSGPGGYGELFF. CDR3 DNA sequence: TGTGCCAGCAGCGGCCCGGGGGGATACGGGGAGCTGTTTTTT.

J is TRBJ1-5 and V is TRBV27; D not resolved. Germline V gene sequence: CDR1 MNHEY, CDR2 SMNVEV (reference sequence). Trimming took 9 bases from V and 3 from J, leaving 21 bases between them. The CDR3 is 16 residues long. The CDR3 DNA reads TGTGCCAGTGGGAGGGCCCAAGAGAGTAACAATCAGCCCCAGCATTTT. It is translated as CASGRAQESNNQPQHF.

V gene TRBV2 combines with J gene TRBJ2-3, with unresolved D. Per the germline V gene, CDR1 is SNHLY and CDR2 is FYNNEI. Deletions cut 7 bases from V and 12 bases from J, with 23 bases between. The CDR3 is made up of 14 amino acids. The CDR3 loop is CASTQQKAVVSQYF. CDR3 DNA sequence: TGTGCCAGCACACAACAGAAGGCCGTTGTTTCTCAGTATTTT. Using reference TRBV2 and TRBJ2-3 for the parts outside the CDR3, the full variable domain is EPEVTQTPSHQVTQMGQEVILRCVPISNHLYFYWYRQILGQKVEFLVSFYNNEISEKSEIFDDQFSVERPDGSNFTLKIRSTKLEDSAMYFCASTQQKAVVSQYFGPGTRLTVL.

The chain employs TRBV2 and TRBJ1-1; no clear D. The CDR3 runs 14 residues. V gave up 7 bases and J gave up 5 bases, with 17 bases separating them. The germline gives CDR1 SNHLY, CDR2 FYNNEI. The CDR3 DNA reads TGTGCCAGCACATTTGATGGGTATAGGACTGAAGCTTTCTTT. It specifies CASTFDGYRTEAFF.

The chain uses TRBV3-1 (or the pseudogene TRBV3-2) and TRBJ1-2, with D hard to call. Germline CDR1 and CDR2: LGHDT and YNNKEL (reference sequence). Trimming removed 0 bases from V and 0 bases from J, with 11 bases in between. This CDR3 region has 16 residues. The chain's CDR3 is CASSQDVRVSNYGYTF. The CDR3 DNA reads as TGTGCCAGCAGCCAAGATGTCCGGGTTTCTAACTATGGCTACACCTTC.

V gene TRBV11-2 combines with J gene TRBJ2-5; D is possibly TRBD1 (6 bases). This CDR3 region has 15 residues. Deletions cut 5 bases from V and 1 base from J, with 14 bases between. CDR1 and CDR2 (germline): SGHAT, FQNNGV. The CDR3 protein is CASSNSGASQETQYF. In DNA, the CDR3 is TGTGCCAGCAGCAATTCAGGGGCTTCCCAAGAGACCCAGTACTTC.

The rearrangement links TRBV6-6 to TRBJ2-7; no reliable D call. The V and J ends lost 5 bases and 4 bases respectively, with 9 bases between them. The CDR3 extends over 12 amino acids. Germline lookup yields CDR1 MNHNY and CDR2 SVGAGI (reference sequence). CDR3 region: CASSIDGYEQYF. The CDR3 DNA reads TGTGCCAGCAGTATAGACGGGTACGAGCAGTACTTC.

V usage is TRBV4-2 and J usage is TRBJ1-1; TRBD1 matches 11 bases. This CDR3 comprises 15 residues. With 4 bases clipped from V and 5 bases from J, the junction kept 6 bases outside the gene matches. Germline lookup yields CDR1 LGHNA and CDR2 YNFKEQ. The CDR3 loop is CASSPSGQGATEAFF. The CDR3 DNA reads as TGTGCCAGCAGCCCTTCCGGACAGGGGGCGACTGAAGCTTTCTTT.

This rearrangement joins TRBV7-9 to TRBJ2-7; D call uncertain. V lost 5 bases, J lost 2 bases, and 10 bases lay in between. In germline, CDR1 is SEHNR, CDR2 FQNEAQ (reference sequence). The CDR3 totals 13 residues. The DNA of the CDR3 is TGTGCCAGCAGCCAAGACAACCCCTACGAGCAGTACTTC. Translation gives CASSQDNPYEQYF.

The chain employs TRBV30 and TRBJ2-2; 11 bases fit TRBD1. Unmatched junction bases numbered 0, after V lost 0 bases and J lost 6 bases. From germline, CDR1 is GTSNPN and CDR2 SVGIG (reference sequence). The CDR3 length is 14 residues. DNA for the CDR3: TGTGCCTGGAGTGTGGGACAGGGGGCCGGGGAGCTGTTTTTT. Protein sequence: CAWSVGQGAGELFF.

The CDR3, as DNA: TGTGCCAGCAGCCCGGGACAGGCCAATCAGCCCCAGCATTTT. Translation: CASSPGQANQPQHF. This chain links TRBV5-5 with TRBJ1-5; 8 bases fit TRBD1. This CDR3 region has 14 residues. V gave up 4 bases and J gave up 3 bases; unmatched junction bases: 3. The germline gives CDR1 SGHKS, CDR2 YYEKEE (reference sequence).

The CDR3 DNA reads TGCGCCAGCAGCTTGGTGGGGGTTTTAGGAGAAAAACTGTTTTTT. It translates to CASSLVGVLGEKLFF. The V gene is TRBV5-1, the J gene TRBJ1-4, with D perhaps matching TRBD1 (5 bases). Germline V gives CDR1 SGHRS, CDR2 YFSETQ. The CDR3 covers 15 residues. V shed 0 bases and J shed 8 bases, with 14 bases lying between them.

The V gene is TRBV12-3 or TRBV12-4, the J gene TRBJ1-2; a possible D gene is TRBD1 (6 bases). V lost 6 bases and J 7 bases, leaving 12 bases between the germline ends. The CDR3 is 12 amino acids. Here the CDR3 reads CASRPRGSGYTF. DNA for the CDR3: TGTGCCAGCAGGCCTAGGGGGTCTGGCTACACCTTC.

The chain is built from TRBV4-1 and TRBJ1-1; D gene ambiguous. Deletions cut 2 bases from V and 0 bases from J, with 7 bases between. Germline-derived CDR1 and CDR2 are MGHRA and YSYEKL. This CDR3 spans 14 amino acids. This CDR3 is CASSQLSLNTEAFF. CDR3 in DNA: TGCGCCAGCAGCCAATTGTCCCTGAACACTGAAGCTTTCTTT.

The chain recombines TRBV2 with TRBJ1-5; D call uncertain. The germline CDR1 and CDR2 sequences are SNHLY and FYNNEI. CDR3 length equals 15 residues. V lost 6 bases and J 3 bases, leaving 15 bases between the germline ends. The DNA for the CDR3 is TGTGCCAGCAGAGGGAGCCCTGCGGACAATCAGCCCCAGCATTTT. Amino acid sequence: CASRGSPADNQPQHF.